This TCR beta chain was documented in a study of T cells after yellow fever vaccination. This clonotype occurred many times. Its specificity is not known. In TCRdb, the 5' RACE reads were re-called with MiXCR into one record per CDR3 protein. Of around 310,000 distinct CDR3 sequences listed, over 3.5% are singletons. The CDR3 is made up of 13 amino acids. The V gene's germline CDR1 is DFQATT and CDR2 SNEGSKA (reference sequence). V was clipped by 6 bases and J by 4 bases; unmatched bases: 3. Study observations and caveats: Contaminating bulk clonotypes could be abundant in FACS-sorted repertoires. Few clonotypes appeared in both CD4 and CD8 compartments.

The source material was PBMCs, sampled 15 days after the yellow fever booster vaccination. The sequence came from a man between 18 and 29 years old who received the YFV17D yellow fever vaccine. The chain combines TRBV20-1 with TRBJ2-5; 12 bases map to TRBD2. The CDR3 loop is CSAPGLAGETQYF. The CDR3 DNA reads TGCAGTGCCCCGGGACTAGCGGGAGAGACCCAGTACTTC.